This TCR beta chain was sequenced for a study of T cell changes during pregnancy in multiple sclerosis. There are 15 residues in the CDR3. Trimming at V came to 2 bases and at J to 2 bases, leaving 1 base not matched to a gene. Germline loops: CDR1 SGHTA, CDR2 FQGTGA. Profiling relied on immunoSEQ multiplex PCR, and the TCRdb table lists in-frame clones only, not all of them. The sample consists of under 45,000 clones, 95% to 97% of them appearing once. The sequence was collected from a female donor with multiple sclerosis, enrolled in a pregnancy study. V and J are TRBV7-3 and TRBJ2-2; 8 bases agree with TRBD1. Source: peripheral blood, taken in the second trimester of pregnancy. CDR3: CASSLQGANTGELFF. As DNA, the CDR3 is TGTGCCAGCAGCTTACAGGGGGCTAACACCGGGGAGCTGTTTTTT. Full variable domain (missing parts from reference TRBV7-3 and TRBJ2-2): GAGVSQTPSNKVTEKGKYVELRCDPISGHTALYWYRQSLGQGPEFLIYFQGTGAADDSGLPNDRFFAVRPEGSVSTLKIQRTERGDSAVYLCASSLQGANTGELFFGEGSRLTVL.